This T cell receptor (beta chain) came from a study of T-cell reconstitution after alpha-beta-depleted transplantation in children. As it was prepared, the TCRbeta library received unique molecular identifiers. TCRdb ran MiXCR on the PCR reads and lists one entry per CDR3 protein. Here the sample spans some 120,000 distinct CDR3 sequences, about 21% being singletons. The germline CDR1 and CDR2 sequences are SGHRS and YFSETQ. With V trimmed by 0 bases and J by 6 bases, 8 bases remained unmatched. CDR3 length equals 16 residues. The study, taken as a whole, reports: In patients about two months after transplant, alpha-beta T cells reportedly arose from several hundred expanded graft clones. After transplant, high TCRbeta diversity at day 60 in some patients arose from surviving recipient T cells and thymic progenitors. Newly made T cells mostly supplied T-cell counts and diversity one year after transplant.

This clonotype was seen more than once but under ten times. Antigen unknown. The chain couples TRBV5-1 to TRBJ2-1; 8 bases match TRBD1. The clonotype was recovered from a male patient aged 2 to 10 who had a stem cell transplant for chronic granulomatous disease, so the T cells may come from the graft donor. The specimen comprised PBMCs, mostly from graft donor cells, sampled 180 days after TCRalphabeta/CD19-depleted stem cell transplant. CDR3 DNA: TGCGCCAGCAGCTTGGCCGCCGGGACAGGACCCAATGAGCAGTTCTTC. This sequence encodes CASSLAAGTGPNEQFF.